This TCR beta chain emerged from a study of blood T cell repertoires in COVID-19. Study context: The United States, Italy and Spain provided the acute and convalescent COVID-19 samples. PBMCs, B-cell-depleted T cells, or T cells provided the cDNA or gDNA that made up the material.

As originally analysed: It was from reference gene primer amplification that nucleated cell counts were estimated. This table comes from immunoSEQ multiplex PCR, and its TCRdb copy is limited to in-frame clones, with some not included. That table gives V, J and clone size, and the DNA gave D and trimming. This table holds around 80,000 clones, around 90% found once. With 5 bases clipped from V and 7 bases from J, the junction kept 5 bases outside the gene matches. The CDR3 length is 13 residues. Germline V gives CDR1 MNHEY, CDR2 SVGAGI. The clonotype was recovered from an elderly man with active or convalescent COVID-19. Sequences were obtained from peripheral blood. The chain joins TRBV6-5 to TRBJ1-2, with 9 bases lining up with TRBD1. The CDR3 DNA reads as TGTGCCAGCAGTAGGACAGGGGAGGCTGGCTACACCTTC. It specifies CASSRTGEAGYTF.